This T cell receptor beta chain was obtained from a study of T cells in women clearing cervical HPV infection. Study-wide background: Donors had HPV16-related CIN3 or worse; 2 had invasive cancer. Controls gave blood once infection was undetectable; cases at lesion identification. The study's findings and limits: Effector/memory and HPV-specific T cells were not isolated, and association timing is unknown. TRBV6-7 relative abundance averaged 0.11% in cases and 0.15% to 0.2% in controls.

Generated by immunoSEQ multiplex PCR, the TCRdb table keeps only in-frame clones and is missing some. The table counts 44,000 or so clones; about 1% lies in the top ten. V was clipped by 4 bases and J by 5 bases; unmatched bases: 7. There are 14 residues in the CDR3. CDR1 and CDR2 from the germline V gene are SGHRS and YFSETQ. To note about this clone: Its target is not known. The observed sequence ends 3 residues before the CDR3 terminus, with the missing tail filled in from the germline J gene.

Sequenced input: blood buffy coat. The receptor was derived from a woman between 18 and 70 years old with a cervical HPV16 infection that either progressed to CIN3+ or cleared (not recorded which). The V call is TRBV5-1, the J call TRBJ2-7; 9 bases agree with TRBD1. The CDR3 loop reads CASSIRDRDDEQYF. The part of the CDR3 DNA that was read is TGCGCCAGCAGCATCCGGGACAGGGATGACGAG.